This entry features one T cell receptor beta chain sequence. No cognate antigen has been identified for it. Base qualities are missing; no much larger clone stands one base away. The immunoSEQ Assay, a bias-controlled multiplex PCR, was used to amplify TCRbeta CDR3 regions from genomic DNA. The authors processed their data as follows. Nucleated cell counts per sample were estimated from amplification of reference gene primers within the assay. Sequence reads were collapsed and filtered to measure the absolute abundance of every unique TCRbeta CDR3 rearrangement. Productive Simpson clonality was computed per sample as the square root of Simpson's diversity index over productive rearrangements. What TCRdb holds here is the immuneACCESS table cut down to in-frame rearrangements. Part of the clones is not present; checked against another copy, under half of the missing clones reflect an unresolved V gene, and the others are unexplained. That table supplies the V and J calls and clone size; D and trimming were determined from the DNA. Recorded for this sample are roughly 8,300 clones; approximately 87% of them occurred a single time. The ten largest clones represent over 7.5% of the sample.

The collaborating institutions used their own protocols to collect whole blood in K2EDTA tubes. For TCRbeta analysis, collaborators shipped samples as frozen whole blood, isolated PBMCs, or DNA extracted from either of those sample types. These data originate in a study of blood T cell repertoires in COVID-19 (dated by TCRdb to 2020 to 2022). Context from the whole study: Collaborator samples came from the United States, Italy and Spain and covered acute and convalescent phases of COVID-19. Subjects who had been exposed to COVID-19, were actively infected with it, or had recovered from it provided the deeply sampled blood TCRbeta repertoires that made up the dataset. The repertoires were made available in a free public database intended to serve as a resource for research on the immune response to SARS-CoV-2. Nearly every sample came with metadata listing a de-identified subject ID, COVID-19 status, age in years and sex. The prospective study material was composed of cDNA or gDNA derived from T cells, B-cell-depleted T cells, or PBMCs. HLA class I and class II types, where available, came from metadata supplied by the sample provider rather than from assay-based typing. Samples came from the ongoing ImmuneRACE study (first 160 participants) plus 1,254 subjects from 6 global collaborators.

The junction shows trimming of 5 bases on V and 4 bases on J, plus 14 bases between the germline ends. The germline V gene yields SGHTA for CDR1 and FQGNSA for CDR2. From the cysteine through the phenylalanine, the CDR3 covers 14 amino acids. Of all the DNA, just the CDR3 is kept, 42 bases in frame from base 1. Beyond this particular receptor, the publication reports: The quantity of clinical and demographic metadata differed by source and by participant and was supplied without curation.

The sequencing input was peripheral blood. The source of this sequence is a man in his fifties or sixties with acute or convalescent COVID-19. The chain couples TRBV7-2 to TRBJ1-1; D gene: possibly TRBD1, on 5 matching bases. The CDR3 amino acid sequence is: CASSADSWLTEAFF. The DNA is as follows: TGTGCCAGCAGCGCTGACAGTTGGCTCACTGAAGCTTTCTTT.